This is a list of T cell receptor beta chains from one sample in a study of cytomegalovirus exposure and HLA in healthy donors. Here immunoSEQ multiplex PCR was the method, and the copy in TCRdb shows in-frame clones only, minus some. This table holds about 160,000 clones, 80% found once. The sample comprised PBMCs. The receptors were sampled from a man aged 25-45 years in good health and CMV-seronegative. Each CDR3 is given with its conserved first and last residue. D genes are given only for firm matches. Clone size, where shown, is once, few, many, or a class for clones that have expanded.

J gene | D gene | clone size | V gene | CDR3 protein | CDR3 DNA
TRBJ2-7 | TRBD1 | once | TRBV29-1 | CSVEDLVQGGEQYF | TGCAGCGTTGAAGATCTAGTACAGGGGGGCGAGCAGTACTTC
TRBJ2-7 | . | . | TRBV5-6 | CASSFYYEQYF | TGTGCCAGCAGCTTCTACTACGAGCAGTACTTC
TRBJ1-2 | TRBD1 | . | TRBV30 | CATQTGNYGYTF | TGTGCCACCCAGACAGGGAATTATGGCTACACCTTC
TRBJ2-7 | TRBD1 | . | TRBV29-1 | CSGGTGGYEQYF | TGCAGCGGCGGGACAGGTGGCTACGAGCAGTACTTC
TRBJ1-5 | TRBD1 | . | TRBV2 | CASTGEGQGLQPQHF | TGTGCCAGCACCGGCGAAGGACAGGGATTACAGCCCCAGCATTTT
TRBJ2-7 | TRBD2 | once | TRBV10-2 | CASRITSGGSYEQYF | TGCGCCAGCAGAATAACTAGCGGGGGATCCTACGAGCAGTACTTC
TRBJ1-6 | . | . | TRBV25-1 | CASGGQLHSPLHF | TGTGCCAGCGGCGGACAGCTACATTCACCCCTCCACTTT
TRBJ1-2 | . | . | TRBV14 | CASSQAGGAGYTF | TGTGCCAGCAGCCAAGCAGGTGGGGCTGGCTACACCTTC
TRBJ1-2 | . | once | TRBV28 | CASSLRREPYGYTF | TGTGCCAGCAGTTTAAGGCGGGAACCTTATGGCTACACCTTC
TRBJ2-3 | TRBD2 | once | TRBV13 | CASSPSLASTDTQYF | TGTGCCAGCAGCCCATCACTAGCGAGCACAGATACGCAGTATTTT
TRBJ1-1 | TRBD1 | . | TRBV7-9 | CASSPPAGGNTEAFF | TGTGCCAGCAGCCCTCCGGCAGGGGGCAACACTGAAGCTTTCTTT
TRBJ1-4 | . | . | TRBV27 | CASSKTVSIGEKLFF | TGTGCCAGCAGCAAAACAGTCTCAATTGGGGAAAAACTGTTTTTT
TRBJ2-7 | TRBD1 | . | TRBV7-2 | CASSLASTGGKGEQYF | TGTGCCAGCAGCTTAGCGTCGACAGGGGGCAAGGGCGAGCAGTACTTC
TRBJ2-5 | . | . | TRBV7-8 | CASTPLGDDTQETQYF | TGTGCCAGCACTCCCTTGGGCGATGACACACAAGAGACCCAGTACTTC
TRBJ1-2 | TRBD1 | . | TRBV5-1 | CASSGSGGAAKTF | TGCGCCAGCAGCGGGTCAGGGGGCGCGGCGAAGACCTTC
TRBJ1-4 | . | few | TRBV4-1 | CASSLGPNEKLFF | TGCGCCAGCAGCCTGGGGCCTAATGAAAAACTGTTTTTT
TRBJ1-2 | . | . | TRBV30 | CAWSVSPGYGYTF | TGTGCCTGGAGTGTATCCCCGGGATATGGCTACACCTTC
TRBJ2-5 | TRBD1 | . | TRBV9 | CASSVAYGTGSVETQYF | TGTGCCAGCAGCGTAGCTTACGGGACAGGGTCAGTAGAGACCCAGTACTTC
TRBJ2-7 | TRBD1 | . | TRBV6-5 | CASSPPGQALYEQYF | TGTGCCAGCAGTCCACCGGGACAGGCGCTCTACGAGCAGTACTTC
TRBJ2-7 | . | . | TRBV4-1 | CASSQGYSYEQYF | TGCGCCAGCAGCCAGGGCTACTCCTACGAGCAGTACTTC
TRBJ2-7 | TRBD1 | once | TRBV19 | CASSINRGYEQYF | TGTGCCAGTAGTATTAACAGGGGTTACGAGCAGTACTTC
TRBJ2-7 | . | few | TRBV7-9 | CASSLDSLTYEQYF | TGTGCCAGCAGCTTAGACAGTTTAACCTACGAGCAGTACTTC
TRBJ1-2 | TRBD1 | . | TRBV9 | CASSAGGGQGGNSYGYTF | TGTGCCAGCAGCGCGGGGGGGGGACAGGGGGGGAACTCCTATGGCTACACCTTC
TRBJ1-2 | . | . | TRBV28 | CASSSGTPSGYTF | TGTGCCAGCAGTTCTGGGACACCCAGCGGCTACACCTTC
TRBJ1-6 | TRBD1 | . | TRBV7-2 | CASGTGNSPLHF | TGTGCCAGCGGGACAGGGAATTCACCCCTCCACTTT
TRBJ1-5 | TRBD1 | . | TRBV2 | CASRSDRDISNQPQHF | TGTGCCAGCAGATCCGACAGGGACATTAGCAATCAGCCCCAGCATTTT
TRBJ1-1 | TRBD1 | . | TRBV10-3 | CAVRTGTGGIGTEAFF | TGTGCCGTTCGAACCGGGACAGGGGGCATAGGCACTGAAGCTTTCTTT
TRBJ1-3 | . | few | TRBV6-1 | CASSAGHSGNTIYF | TGTGCCAGCAGCGCTGGCCACTCTGGAAACACCATATATTTT
TRBJ1-4 | . | . | TRBV2 | CASSRTATNEKLFF | TGTGCCAGCAGTAGGACAGCAACTAATGAAAAACTGTTTTTT
TRBJ1-1 | . | . | TRBV9 | CASSGWGPVGDTEAFF | TGTGCCAGCAGCGGATGGGGGCCAGTAGGAGACACTGAAGCTTTCTTT
TRBJ2-7 | . | . | TRBV2 | CASTEGTYEQYF | TGTGCCAGCACTGAAGGAACCTACGAGCAGTACTTC
TRBJ2-7 | . | few | TRBV29-1 | CSVDRGGYEQYF | TGCAGCGTTGACAGGGGCGGCTACGAGCAGTACTTC
TRBJ2-6 | TRBD1 | . | TRBV11-3 | CASSPGGSGANVLTF | TGTGCCAGCAGCCCAGGGGGATCTGGGGCCAACGTCCTGACTTTC
TRBJ2-7 | TRBD1 | . | TRBV5-1 | CASSLGQGHSYEQYF | TGCGCCAGCAGCTTGGGACAGGGCCACTCCTACGAGCAGTACTTC
TRBJ1-5 | TRBD1 | once | TRBV6-6 | CASSYSGQGDNQPQHF | TGTGCCAGCAGTTACTCGGGACAGGGAGACAATCAGCCCCAGCATTTT
TRBJ2-1 | TRBD2 | once | TRBV5-4 | CASSAGGTSGVNEQFF | TGTGCCAGCAGCGCGGGGGGGACTAGCGGAGTCAATGAGCAGTTCTTC
TRBJ2-2 | . | . | TRBV18 | CASSPAGNTGELFF | TGTGCCAGCTCACCGGCAGGGAACACCGGGGAGCTGTTTTTT
TRBJ2-7 | . | . | TRBV27 | CASSPSRSAYEQYF | TGTGCCAGCAGCCCCTCCCGCAGTGCCTACGAGCAGTACTTC
TRBJ1-4 | . | . | TRBV4-2 | CASSQDGGNSEKLFF | TGTGCCAGCAGCCAGGATGGGGGGAATTCTGAAAAACTGTTTTTT
TRBJ1-4 | . | . | TRBV30 | CAWRKGGREEKLFF | TGTGCCTGGAGGAAGGGGGGGCGGGAGGAAAAACTGTTTTTT
TRBJ1-6 | . | . | TRBV9 | CASSVDRSENSPLHF | TGTGCCAGCAGCGTAGACAGGTCTGAAAATTCACCCCTCCACTTT
TRBJ2-5 | TRBD2 | . | TRBV7-2 | CASSPRLAGAETQYF | TGTGCCAGCAGCCCAAGACTAGCGGGAGCAGAGACCCAGTACTTC
TRBJ2-7 | . | . | TRBV10-2 | CASSGLLAAAYEQYF | TGCGCCAGCAGTGGGCTGCTAGCAGCCGCCTACGAGCAGTACTTC
TRBJ1-2 | TRBD1 | . | TRBV6-5 | CASTAGGLGGYTF | TGTGCCAGCACGGCAGGGGGTCTCGGCGGCTACACCTTC
TRBJ1-1 | . | . | TRBV7-8 | CASSPESYTEAFF | TGTGCCAGCAGCCCGGAGTCATACACTGAAGCTTTCTTT